This T cell receptor (beta chain) was sequenced for a study of identical twins (dated by TCRdb to 2015 to 2016). About the study as a whole: TCR alpha and beta repertoires from monozygotic twins, unrelated adults of various ages and cord blood were deep-sequenced to test whether fetal clonotypes persist. To rule out contamination, replicate twin experiments were performed at different times with different library preparation protocols. What the work shows at the level of the full study, not this receptor alone: A weaker excess of twin sharing was found in beta out-of-frame sequences because the signal-to-noise ratio was lowered by fewer shared sequences. Compared with coincidental sharing between unrelated individuals, out-of-frame TCR alpha sequences shared between twins had an excess of sequences with low generation probability. Fewer insertions were carried by abundant cord blood beta clonotypes, a similar but weaker trend appeared in young adult naive repertoires, and no such trend appeared in memory repertoires. In monozygotic twins, recombination models systematically underestimated out-of-frame TCR alpha sharing, but the models matched the sharing seen between unrelated individuals. Because the same donors could not be followed over many years, the conclusions relied on cross-sectional statistical analysis. Invariant T cells such as MAIT and iNKT could partly confound zero-insertion analyses, although diverse VJ usage argued against such confounding for most clonotypes.

Library generation was performed with 5' RACE. This sample was sequenced with an Illumina HiSeq 2000. Template switching added a universal primer binding site, and the final cDNA carried a unique molecular identifier that allowed TCR cDNA molecules to be counted accurately. First-strand cDNA for TCR alpha and beta chains was synthesized from specific primers in the conserved constant-segment region. To control for contamination, every cDNA library was double barcoded, receiving both a SMART-Mk sample barcode and Illumina barcodes. Two successive PCR steps introduced TruSeq adapter sequences along with Illumina sample barcodes. The TCR alpha and beta cDNA libraries were sequenced on the Illumina HiSeq platform using custom primers. The study's processing was this. MiGEC was used to process raw reads and extract unique molecular identifiers, and MiXCR was used to find CDR3 positions. Recombination models were inferred per individual with the repgenHMM and IGoR tools using an EM algorithm. The tcR package in R was used for shared clonotype analysis, with sharing normalized by the product of cloneset sizes. Out-of-frame nonproductive sequences were analyzed to study raw recombination free of thymic and clonal selection effects. The raw public data were reprocessed by TCRdb itself: fastp quality trimming at Q25, MiXCR clonotype calling, in-frame beta chains only. All rows with the same CDR3 protein become a single entry with the most common DNA and genes. Here the V and J calls rest on TCRdb's processing, not on the authors' analysis. The sample yields under 800,000 distinct CDR3 sequences; roughly 20% were counted once. The ten largest clones capture roughly 4.3% of the sample.

Remarks on this clonotype: The antigen this receptor binds is unknown. The sample holds no much larger clone one base away, and base qualities are not on file.

Every donor in the study was a healthy Caucasian. Three pairs of female monozygotic twins, all aged about 18 to 30 years, made up the twin cohort. Peripheral blood mononuclear cells were the source from which RNA for the TCR libraries was isolated. Sequences DFQATT (CDR1) and SNEGSKA (CDR2) are obtained from the germline V gene (reference sequence). The germline ends are 24 bases apart after V is trimmed by 6 bases and J by 3 bases. The CDR3 sequence holds 16 residues, the cysteine and phenylalanine included. Of all the DNA, just the CDR3 is kept, 48 bases in frame from base 1. The data were also submitted as part of a second study, on T cells expressing NK-cell markers. The second study's paper adds: Eight or nine donors provided sorted CD3+CD56+NKG2C+, CD3+CD56+NKG2C- and CD3+CD56-NKG2C+ T-cell subsets, whose TCR beta-chain repertoires were profiled. Most of the eight sequenced donors were HCMV-seropositive and one was HCMV-seronegative. In several experiments an anti-gammadeltaTCR antibody was added to restrict sorting to alphabetaTCR-expressing T cells. In about six donors, the dominant CD3+CD56+NKG2C+ clonotypes were found to rank among the top 10 CD8+ clonotypes and to make up 1.0-7.0% of CD8+ T cells. Those dominant clonotypes were again the most abundant among CD3+CD56-NKG2C+ cells in several donors, at 28.3-60.1%. Whether the expanded NKG2C-expressing T cell clones were specific for HCMV antigens was left unclear. All eight donors whose samples were sequenced were randomly selected healthy volunteers, three of them men and five women. To determine HCMV serostatus, a commercial ELISA kit was used to detect HCMV-specific IgG in serum. Bulk peripheral blood T-cell repertoires were additionally sequenced from unsorted PBMC for several donors. Reads were demultiplexed and grouped by UMI with MIGEC, and clonotypes were assembled and quantified with MiTCR. To exclude erroneous sequences, only TCR cDNA sequences supported by at least two reads were retained. Downstream repertoire analysis used the tcR package, and clonotypes were matched across fractions by CDR3 nucleotide sequence plus V segment. VDJmatch was used to annotate antigen specificity against VDJdb, with one amino acid substitution allowed in CDR3.

The specimen sequenced was PBMCs. The receptor was derived from a woman younger than 35 in good health. The chain couples TRBV20-1 to TRBJ2-7, with a tentative D gene TRBD1 over 5 matching bases. DNA sequence: TGCAGTGCCCCCAGGAGCAGGGCTTCCCTACACTACGAGCAGTACTTC. Its protein reads: CSAPRSRASLHYEQYF.